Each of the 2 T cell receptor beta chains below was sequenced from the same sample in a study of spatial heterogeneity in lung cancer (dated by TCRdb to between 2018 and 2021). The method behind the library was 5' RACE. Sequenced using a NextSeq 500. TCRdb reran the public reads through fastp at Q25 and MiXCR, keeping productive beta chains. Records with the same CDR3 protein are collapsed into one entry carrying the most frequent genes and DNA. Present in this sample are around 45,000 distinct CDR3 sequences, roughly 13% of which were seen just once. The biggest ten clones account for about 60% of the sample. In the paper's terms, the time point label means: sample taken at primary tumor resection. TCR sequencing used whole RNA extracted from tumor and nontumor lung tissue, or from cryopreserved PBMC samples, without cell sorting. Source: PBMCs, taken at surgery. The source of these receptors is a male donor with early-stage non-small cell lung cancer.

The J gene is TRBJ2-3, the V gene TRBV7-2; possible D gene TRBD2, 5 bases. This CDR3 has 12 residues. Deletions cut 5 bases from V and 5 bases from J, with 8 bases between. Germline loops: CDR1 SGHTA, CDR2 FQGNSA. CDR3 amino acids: CASSQGGDTQYF. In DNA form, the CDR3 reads TGTGCCAGCAGCCAAGGAGGAGATACGCAGTATTTT.

Here the CDR3 DNA reads TGTGCCAGCAGTTTGCGGGGCCCCCATGGCTACACCTTC. The encoded protein is CASSLRGPHGYTF. The chain carries TRBV28 and TRBJ1-2; a weak D match, TRBD1 (5 bases). This CDR3 has 13 amino acids. V gave up 3 bases and J gave up 6 bases, with 11 bases separating them. From germline, CDR1 is MDHEN and CDR2 SYDVKM.